A single sample is the source of the 24 T cell receptor beta chains below, sequenced in a study of blood T cell repertoires in COVID-19. Data came from immunoSEQ multiplex PCR; TCRdb stores just in-frame clones and leaves some out. This table has over 75,000 clones, around 80% appearing once. Sequenced: peripheral blood. The receptors here all came from a woman aged 45-65 years with acute or convalescent COVID-19.

The chain employs TRBV15 and TRBJ2-5; D may be TRBD2 (5 bases). This CDR3 contains 17 residues. The V and J ends lost 0 bases and 2 bases respectively, with 16 bases between them. Germline V gene data show CDR1 as LNHNV and CDR2 as YYDKDF (reference sequence). In DNA form, the CDR3 reads TGTGCCACCAGCAGAGATTCTGCGGCGGGCTATCAAGAGACCCAGTACTTC. Protein: CATSRDSAAGYQETQYF.

This clone was seen more than once but under ten times. This chain joins TRBV19 and TRBJ1-5, with D maybe TRBD1 (5 bases). CDR1 is LNHDA, CDR2 SQIVND, per germline (reference sequence). The CDR3 totals 17 residues. V was clipped by 3 bases and J by 0 bases, with 15 bases between them. CDR3 in DNA: TGTGCCAGTAGTATCTCCAACAGGAGATATAGCAATCAGCCCCAGCATTTT. Amino acid sequence: CASSISNRRYSNQPQHF.

The V and J genes are TRBV6-5 and TRBJ2-5, with D uncertain. The CDR3 length is 12 residues. Germline CDR1 reads MNHEY; CDR2 reads SVGAGI. Trimming cost V 7 bases and J 8 bases, with 14 bases left between them. The DNA for the CDR3 is TGTGCCAGCAAACTCGGCGGCGGTACCCAGTACTTC. This codes for CASKLGGGTQYF.

The chain uses TRBV27 and TRBJ1-3; TRBD1 matches at 8 bases. The V gene end was trimmed by 2 bases and the J gene end by 0 bases; junction bases not matched to a gene: 6. CDR1 and CDR2 (germline): MNHEY, SMNVEV (reference sequence). The CDR3 contains 17 residues. The CDR3 here is CASSLRWQGASGNTIYF. DNA for the CDR3: TGTGCCAGCAGTTTACGGTGGCAGGGGGCCTCTGGAAACACCATATATTTT.

The table lists this clone with a count of one. At the DNA level, this CDR3 is encoded by other sequences in the same sample as well. This chain joins TRBV7-9 and TRBJ1-1; unclear D gene. The CDR3 consists of 13 residues. Looked up from germline, CDR1 is SEHNR and CDR2 is FQNEAQ (reference sequence). Trimming removed 5 bases at V and 3 bases at J, with 10 bases between. This CDR3 is CASSPTRDTEAFF. CDR3 bases: TGTGCCAGCAGCCCCACACGGGACACTGAAGCTTTCTTT.

CDR3 protein: CASRGGWSSYEQYF. The DNA of the CDR3 is TGTGCCAGCAGGGGTGGGTGGAGCTCCTACGAGCAGTACTTC. The chain employs TRBV7-2 and TRBJ2-7; D unclear. The CDR3 totals 14 residues. Germline CDR1 and CDR2: SGHTA and FQGNSA. Deletions cut 6 bases from V and 0 bases from J, with 12 bases between.

This chain joins TRBV27 and TRBJ2-7; 9 bases align to TRBD2. The germline V gene encodes CDR1 MNHEY and CDR2 SMNVEV (reference sequence). The ends lost 4 bases at V and 4 bases at J; junction bases unmatched: 11. This CDR3 contains 16 residues. The CDR3 DNA is TGTGCCAGCAGTTCTTCCTTCGCGGGAGGGCTTTACGAGCAGTACTTC. Its protein product is CASSSSFAGGLYEQYF.

The chain employs TRBV6-6 and TRBJ2-1, with TRBD2 identical over 14 bases. Germline CDR1 reads MNHNY; CDR2 reads SVGAGI (reference sequence). V lost 4 bases and J lost 4; bases outside the gene matches: 3. The CDR3 contains 16 residues. CDR3 sequence: CASSFGLAGGYNEQFF. The CDR3 DNA is TGTGCCAGCAGTTTCGGACTAGCGGGAGGTTACAATGAGCAGTTCTTC.

This clone was seen a single time. The V call is TRBV13, the J call TRBJ2-7; D uncertain. This CDR3 spans 16 amino acids. CDR1 and CDR2 from the germline V gene are PRHDT and FYEKMQ (reference sequence). V gave up 1 base and J gave up 1 base, with 14 bases separating them. Here the CDR3 DNA reads TGTGCCAGCAGCTTAGTTCCCCTGGGCTCTTCCTACGAGCAGTACTTC. Amino acid sequence: CASSLVPLGSSYEQYF. Full variable domain (missing parts from reference TRBV13 and TRBJ2-7): AAGVIQSPRHLIKEKRETATLKCYPIPRHDTVYWYQQGPGQDPQFLISFYEKMQSDKGSIPDRFSAQQFSDYHSELNMSSLELGDSALYFCASSLVPLGSSYEQYFGPGTRLTVT.

The gene calls are TRBV4-2 and TRBJ1-4; D is ambiguous. Trimming removed 4 bases from V and 7 bases from J, with 13 bases in between. This CDR3 contains 14 residues. The V gene's germline CDR1 is LGHNA and CDR2 YNFKEQ. The CDR3 protein is CASSPSLAGEKLFF. In nucleotides, the CDR3 is TGTGCCAGCAGCCCAAGCCTCGCGGGTGAAAAACTGTTTTTT.

The genes are TRBV11-2 and TRBJ2-5; the D is unclear. The germline V gene encodes CDR1 SGHAT and CDR2 FQNNGV. The CDR3 extends over 13 amino acids. V was shortened by 5 bases and J by 9 bases, with 16 bases between the two germline ends. CDR3 in amino acids: CASSPLTKPAQYF. DNA for the CDR3: TGTGCCAGCAGCCCGCTGACAAAACCGGCCCAGTACTTC.

The count of this clone is one. This chain joins TRBV4-3 and TRBJ2-3; 14 positions match TRBD2. CDR1 and CDR2 (germline): LGHNA, YSLEER. CDR3 length equals 17 residues. Trimming cost V 1 base and J 4 bases; bases outside gene matches: 4. CDR3 bases: TGCGCCAGCAGCCAAGGACTAGCGGGAGGGCCAGCAGATACGCAGTATTTT. It encodes CASSQGLAGGPADTQYF.

This clone was picked up one time. This chain uses TRBV4-1 with TRBJ1-1; TRBD1 might be the D (6 bases). There are 16 residues in the CDR3. Germline V gives CDR1 MGHRA, CDR2 YSYEKL. V was cut by 0 bases and J by 2 bases, with 13 bases left in between. The CDR3 region has the DNA TGCGCCAGCAGCCAAGATTTCGGGACACCTAACACTGAAGCTTTCTTT. Its protein is CASSQDFGTPNTEAFF.

Here the CDR3 DNA reads TGTGCCAGCAGCTTTGGACTCGGGGGAAGAGAGACCCAGTACTTC. Its translation: CASSFGLGGRETQYF. The chain links TRBV7-3 to TRBJ2-5; D possibly corresponds to TRBD2 (6 bases). The CDR3 has 15 amino acids. CDR1 SGHTA and CDR2 FQGTGA come from the germline V gene. The ends were cut back, 3 bases at V and 4 bases at J, with 15 bases in the middle. The full variable domain, its missing parts supplied by reference TRBV7-3 and TRBJ2-5, is GAGVSQTPSNKVTEKGKYVELRCDPISGHTALYWYRQSLGQGPEFLIYFQGTGAADDSGLPNDRFFAVRPEGSVSTLKIQRTERGDSAVYLCASSFGLGGRETQYFGPGTRLLVL.

The CDR3, as DNA: TGTGCCAGCTCCCGACAGGGGGACACCTACAATGAGCAGTTCTTC. Protein sequence: CASSRQGDTYNEQFF. The chain combines TRBV18 with TRBJ2-1, with TRBD1 matching 9 bases. V gave up 6 bases and J gave up 2 bases; unmatched junction bases: 5. The CDR3 is 15 amino acids. CDR1 and CDR2 (germline): KGHSH, LQKENI.

The chain is built from TRBV29-1 and TRBJ1-1, with a weak D call TRBD1 (6 bases). Germline V CDR1 and CDR2: SQVTM, ANQGSEA. The CDR3 has 13 residues. Trimming left V 6 bases short and J 4 bases short, with 15 bases between. CDR3 DNA: TGCAGCGTCCAAGTGGGCAGGGGCACTGAAGCTTTCTTT. It specifies CSVQVGRGTEAFF.

This chain connects TRBV18 to TRBJ2-7; 7 positions match TRBD1. Losses at the gene ends were 8 bases for V and 0 bases for J; bases not matched to a gene: 7. Germline-derived CDR1 and CDR2 are KGHSH and LQKENI. The CDR3 consists of 14 residues. This chain's CDR3 is CASKGQMSSYEQYF. DNA of the CDR3: TGTGCCAGCAAGGGACAGATGAGCTCCTACGAGCAGTACTTC.

This rearrangement joins TRBV7-2 to TRBJ2-7, with 7 bases identical to TRBD1. The CDR3 loop spans 16 amino acids. The V gene's germline CDR1 is SGHTA and CDR2 FQGNSA. Germline trimming cut 0 bases from V and 2 bases from J; bases unmatched to any gene: 7. The CDR3 DNA follows: TGTGCCAGCAGCTTAGCAAAGGGGGCTGGGACCTACGAGCAGTACTTC. Its translation is CASSLAKGAGTYEQYF.

The CDR3 DNA reads TGCAGCGTTGAAGGGGGCCGCGGGAGGGCCGGGAACGAGCAGTTCTTC. It yields the protein CSVEGGRGRAGNEQFF. The rearrangement links TRBV29-1 to TRBJ2-1; 9 bases agree with TRBD2. The CDR3 consists of 16 residues. CDR1 SQVTM and CDR2 ANQGSEA come from the germline V gene. The V and J ends lost 1 base and 10 bases, in that order; junction bases with no gene match: 14.

This sequence joins TRBV6-2 or TRBV6-3 and TRBJ1-6; possible D gene TRBD1, 6 bases. Germline lookup yields CDR1 MNHEY and CDR2 SVGEGT. The CDR3 totals 15 residues. The V gene lost 6 bases and the J gene lost 7 bases, with 16 bases spanning the gap. CDR3 in DNA: TGTGCCAGCAGCCCCAGGGGAGGGGTAAATTCACCCCTCCACTTT. Protein: CASSPRGGVNSPLHF.

The gene calls are TRBV12-5 and TRBJ1-5; 8 bases line up with TRBD1. This CDR3 spans 15 amino acids. Germline V CDR1 and CDR2: LGHNT, FRNRAP. The J segment lost 7 bases and the V segment lost 2 bases, leaving 7 bases of the junction unmatched. The CDR3 coding sequence is TGTGCTAGTGGTTTGACTTCAGGGGGCAGGCAGCCCCAGCATTTT. It encodes CASGLTSGGRQPQHF.

This clone was observed a single time. In DNA form, the CDR3 reads TGTGCCAGCAGTTTCTCGACTAGCGGGAGTAGTTCCTACGAGCAGTACTTC. This encodes CASSFSTSGSSSYEQYF. The chain is built from TRBV27 and TRBJ2-7; 12 bases align to TRBD2. CDR3 length: 17 amino acids. The junction had 7 bases not matched to a gene; V was cut back by 3 bases and J by 1 base. Germline-derived CDR1 and CDR2 are MNHEY and SMNVEV (reference sequence).

The gene calls are TRBV4-2 and TRBJ2-7, with 7 bases lining up with TRBD2. The junction had 14 bases not matched to a gene; V was cut back by 4 bases and J by 2 bases. This CDR3 spans 17 amino acids. Germline V CDR1 and CDR2: LGHNA, YNFKEQ. The CDR3 loop is CASSPAVLAHTTYEQYF. CDR3 sequence (DNA): TGTGCCAGCAGCCCTGCCGTACTAGCGCATACAACCTACGAGCAGTACTTC.

This chain joins TRBV20-1 and TRBJ2-3; D is possibly TRBD1 (5 bases). The germline gives CDR1 DFQATT, CDR2 SNEGSKA (reference sequence). Trimming pared 2 bases from V and 6 bases from J, leaving 6 bases between. This CDR3 region has 11 residues. For the CDR3, the DNA is TGCAGTGCTAGAAAGGGGGATACGCAGTATTTT. This codes for CSARKGDTQYF.